Presented here are 8 T cell receptor beta chains from one specimen sequenced in a study of T-cell memory formation after mild COVID-19. Via MiXCR, TCRdb re-called the 5' RACE reads, giving one row per CDR3 protein. The sample has some 13,000 distinct CDR3 sequences, 12% seen once. Sequenced material: PBMCs or a T cell subset sorted from them (not recorded which). These receptors were obtained from an adult woman who had mild COVID-19 (a few samples of this study predate the infection). Cell type and time point are not known.

This clonotype was recorded at least ten times. CDR3 region: CASSVTSRAEDTQYF. CDR3 sequence (DNA): TGTGCCAGCAGCGTGACTAGCAGAGCTGAAGATACGCAGTATTTT. The chain is built from TRBV9 and TRBJ2-3; 7 nucleotides line up with TRBD2. Germline trimming cut 2 bases from V and 5 bases from J; bases unmatched to any gene: 8. The CDR3 runs to 15 residues. CDR1 and CDR2 from the germline V gene are SGDLS and YYNGEE.

Many counts were recorded for this clonotype. V is TRBV12-3 or TRBV12-4 and J is TRBJ2-7, with 9 bases that match TRBD1. The ends lost 2 bases at V and 3 bases at J; junction bases unmatched: 8. The CDR3 loop spans 16 amino acids. The CDR3 protein is CASSLLGDRGIYEQYF. Written as DNA, the CDR3 is TGTGCCAGCAGTTTATTAGGTGACAGGGGGATCTACGAGCAGTACTTC.

In its sample, this clonotype was seen many times. The chain recombines TRBV12-3 or TRBV12-4 with TRBJ2-7; TRBD1 might be the D (5 bases). V shed 5 bases and J shed 2 bases, with 13 bases lying between them. This CDR3 contains 14 residues. CDR3 region: CASSGAVNTYEQYF. The CDR3 region has the DNA TGTGCCAGCAGTGGGGCCGTTAACACCTACGAGCAGTACTTC.

By its share, this clonotype is medium-sized (0.01 to 0.1%). This chain joins TRBV12-3 or TRBV12-4 and TRBJ2-7, with D perhaps TRBD1 (6 bases). CDR3 length equals 12 residues. V was pared by 6 bases and J by 5 bases, with 11 bases between. DNA of the CDR3: TGTGCCAGCAGCCTACAGGGAAACGAGCAGTACTTC. Encoded protein: CASSLQGNEQYF.

At least ten counts were recorded for this clonotype. CDR3 DNA sequence: TGTGCCAGCGCGAGCCCCGGACGGAGTTCCTACGAGCAGTACTTC. It translates to CASASPGRSSYEQYF. This chain uses TRBV6-1 with TRBJ2-7; D gene uncertain. Trimming took off 8 bases at V and 1 base at J, with 18 bases between the two ends. CDR3 length equals 15 residues. Looked up from germline, CDR1 is MNHNS and CDR2 is SASEGT.

This clonotype was seen at least ten times. The chain has TRBV6-5 and TRBJ1-1; TRBD1 aligns across 9 bases. Germline V gives CDR1 MNHEY, CDR2 SVGAGI. The CDR3 runs to 13 residues. Germline trimming cut 6 bases from V and 4 bases from J; bases unmatched to any gene: 3. The CDR3 is CASRLDRGTEAFF. CDR3 sequence (DNA): TGTGCCAGCAGGTTGGACAGGGGCACTGAAGCTTTCTTT.

V usage is TRBV12-3 or TRBV12-4 and J usage is TRBJ2-6; the match to TRBD1 covers 10 bases. J was trimmed by 0 bases and V by 5 bases; bases with no gene match: 4. The CDR3 is made up of 17 amino acids. This chain's CDR3 is CASSRQGATSGANVLTF. The CDR3 nucleotides are TGTGCCAGCAGTCGACAGGGGGCCACCTCTGGGGCCAACGTCCTGACTTTC.

This clonotype was detected many times. The genes are TRBV12-5 and TRBJ1-1, with unresolved D. V lost 7 bases, J lost 4 bases, and 7 bases lay in between. In germline, CDR1 is LGHNT, CDR2 FRNRAP. There are 11 residues in the CDR3. The CDR3 region is CASALGTEAFF. The CDR3 coding sequence is TGTGCTAGTGCCCTAGGCACTGAAGCTTTCTTT.